What follows is one TCR beta chain and its context. Its antigen is not known. V was clipped by 6 bases and J by 4 bases; unmatched bases: 4. The CDR3 is 14 amino acids. Looked up from germline, CDR1 is DFQATT and CDR2 is SNEGSKA (reference sequence). From the 5' RACE reads, TCRdb called clonotypes with MiXCR, one entry per CDR3 protein. The sample has 400,000 to 550,000 distinct CDR3 sequences, less than 25% seen once; the top ten hold roughly 0.91%. The sample belongs to a study of identical twins. Study conclusions and caveats: Low generation-probability sequences were in excess among twin-shared out-of-frame alpha sequences.

The sample also formed part of further work on T cells expressing NK-cell markers. Turning to that study: With respect to HCMV, most of the eight sequenced donors were seropositive, and one was seronegative. The CD3+CD56-NKG2C+ fraction of a few donors was also led by these clonotypes.

The J gene is TRBJ2-1, the V gene TRBV20-1; TRBD2 matches at 12 bases. The receptor's source is a woman between 18 and 29 years old in good health. Input material: CD4+ T cells sorted from blood. Here the CDR3 reads CSASSGGDYNEQFF. The CDR3 DNA sequence: TGCAGTGCCTCTAGCGGGGGGGATTACAATGAGCAGTTCTTC.